This T cell receptor (beta chain) originates from a study of blood T cell repertoires in COVID-19. In the original workflow: Amplified reference gene primers provided the basis for estimating nucleated cell counts. Measured with immunoSEQ multiplex PCR; TCRdb has only the in-frame clones, and not every one. Clonal size and the V and J genes are those of that table, whereas D and trimming came from the DNA. Of about 210,000 clones listed, over 70% are singletons. Deletions cut 6 bases from V and 2 bases from J, with 15 bases between. The CDR3 sequence is 15 residues long. From germline, CDR1 is MDHEN and CDR2 SYDVKM.

The chain uses TRBV28 and TRBJ2-3; TRBD2 might be the D (5 bases). This sequence originates from a woman in her 70s with acute or convalescent COVID-19. Source material: peripheral blood. CDR3 protein: CASSSAAADTDTQYF. DNA of the CDR3: TGTGCCAGCAGCAGCGCCGCAGCGGACACAGATACGCAGTATTTT.